This record concerns one T cell receptor beta chain sequence. From germline, CDR1 is MNHNS and CDR2 SASEGT. The CDR3 is 18 amino acids. Unmatched junction bases numbered 8, after V lost 2 bases and J lost 2 bases. The record originates from a study of T cell responses to AZD1222 COVID-19 vaccine. Measured with immunoSEQ multiplex PCR; TCRdb has only the in-frame clones, and not every one. The sample records about 140,000 clones, about nine tenths being singletons. The sequence was collected from an adult in good health. The source was peripheral blood, collected on day 0 of AZD1222 vaccination. The chain links TRBV6-1 to TRBJ2-6; TRBD2 aligns across 8 bases. The CDR3 reads CASSELAGGSTGANVLTF. The CDR3 DNA follows: TGTGCCAGCAGTGAACTGGCGGGGGGCAGCACTGGGGCCAACGTCCTGACTTTC.